The 13 T cell receptor beta chains given below trace back to one sample, sequenced in a study of cytomegalovirus exposure and HLA in healthy donors. It was with 60 Vbeta and 13 Jbeta primers that the PCR ran. Sequencing used immunoSEQ multiplex PCR; TCRdb keeps in-frame clones, though not all of them. The sample has 130,000 or so clones, 82% seen once. The sequenced sample consisted of PBMCs. All receptors derive from a man aged 18 to 29 in good health and CMV-seropositive.

The chain couples TRBV6-4 to TRBJ2-3, with a weak D call TRBD1 (7 bases). This CDR3 is 15 amino acids long. The germline CDR1 and CDR2 sequences are MRHNA and SNTAGT. Deletions cut 4 bases from V and 5 bases from J, with 16 bases between. This chain's CDR3 is CASSGGIGGIDTQYF. The CDR3 bases are TGTGCCAGCAGTGGCGGGATAGGGGGCATAGATACGCAGTATTTT.

This chain links TRBV28 with TRBJ2-5; D is possibly TRBD2 (7 bases). This CDR3 contains 16 residues. Germline V gives CDR1 MDHEN, CDR2 SYDVKM. V dropped 2 bases and J dropped 7 bases, with 20 bases sitting between them. This chain's CDR3 is CASSLVGIQGGGTQYF. CDR3 sequence (DNA): TGTGCCAGCAGTTTAGTTGGGATACAGGGAGGGGGGACCCAGTACTTC.

V is TRBV27 and J is TRBJ1-2; 9 bases fit TRBD1. The germline gives CDR1 MNHEY, CDR2 SMNVEV (reference sequence). The CDR3 extends over 17 amino acids. V gave up 3 bases and J gave up 5 bases; unmatched junction bases: 13. CDR3 region: CASSFSRPGTGYYGYTF. The CDR3 DNA reads TGTGCCAGCAGTTTTTCGAGGCCGGGGACAGGGTATTATGGCTACACCTTC.

As DNA, the CDR3 is TGCAGTGCAAGGAGACCTGAGCAGTTCTTC. Translation: CSARRPEQFF. V usage is TRBV20-1 and J usage is TRBJ2-1; D remains ambiguous. With 6 bases removed from V and 9 bases from J, the gap between germline ends came to 9 bases. Germline assignment: CDR1 DFQATT and CDR2 SNEGSKA (reference sequence). The CDR3 runs 10 residues.

The rearrangement joins TRBV7-9 to TRBJ1-2, with D hard to call. The ends were cut back, 5 bases at V and 0 bases at J, with 4 bases in the middle. Per germline, CDR1 SEHNR and CDR2 FQNEAQ (reference sequence). The CDR3 contains 12 residues. DNA of the CDR3: TGTGCCAGCAGCCAATCTAACTATGGCTACACCTTC. This encodes CASSQSNYGYTF. Supplemented by reference TRBV7-9 and TRBJ1-2, the full variable domain reads DTGVSQNPRHKITKRGQNVTFRCDPISEHNRLYWYRQTLGQGPEFLTYFQNEAQLEKSRLLSDRFSAERPKGSFSTLEIQRTEQGDSAMYLCASSQSNYGYTFGSGTRLTVV.

This clone was counted only a few times. The gene calls are TRBV5-8 and TRBJ2-5, with 10 positions matching TRBD2. Unmatched junction bases numbered 12, after V lost 2 bases and J lost 5 bases. The CDR3 covers 17 residues. The germline CDR1 and CDR2 sequences are SGHTS and YDEGEE. CDR3 sequence reads: CASSFYSGTSEGETQYF. The CDR3 bases are TGTGCCAGCAGCTTTTACTCCGGGACTAGCGAGGGCGAGACCCAGTACTTC. The full variable domain, completed using reference TRBV5-8 and TRBJ2-5, is EAGVTQSPTHLIKTRGQQATLRCSPISGHTSVYWYQQALGLGLQFLLWYDEGEERNRGNFPPRFSGRQFPNYSSELNVNALELEDSALYLCASSFYSGTSEGETQYFGPGTRLLVL.

V usage is TRBV5-1 and J usage is TRBJ1-1, with TRBD1 identical over 9 bases. The CDR3 length is 15 residues. Germline CDR1 is SGHRS and CDR2 is YFSETQ. J lost 4 bases, V lost 3 bases, and 7 bases had no gene match. This CDR3 reads CASSWGQGGSTEAFF. CDR3 coding DNA: TGCGCCAGCAGCTGGGGACAGGGTGGGAGCACTGAAGCTTTCTTT.

V gene TRBV25-1 combines with J gene TRBJ2-7; TRBD1 might be the D (5 bases). This CDR3 has 12 amino acids. From germline, CDR1 is MGHDK and CDR2 SYGVNS. The V end lost 5 bases, the J end lost 3 bases, and 8 bases lay between the germline ends. The CDR3 nucleotides read TGTGCCAGCAGTCCTACAGGCTACGAGCAGTACTTC. Residues: CASSPTGYEQYF.

V gene TRBV29-1 combines with J gene TRBJ2-2, with 7 bases aligning to TRBD1. With 7 bases clipped from V and 2 bases from J, the junction kept 4 bases outside the gene matches. Germline V gene sequence: CDR1 SQVTM, CDR2 ANQGSEA. The CDR3 contains 13 residues. CDR3 nucleotide sequence: TGCAGCGGTACAGGGGCCAACACCGGGGAGCTGTTTTTT. Translated: CSGTGANTGELFF.

The gene calls are TRBV6-5 and TRBJ1-2, with 7 bases that match TRBD1. Germline V gives CDR1 MNHEY, CDR2 SVGAGI. With 6 bases clipped from V and 2 bases from J, the junction kept 9 bases outside the gene matches. The CDR3 contains 15 residues. CDR3 in amino acids: CASSLRGGRNYGYTF. In nucleotides, the CDR3 is TGTGCCAGCAGCCTCCGAGGGGGCAGAAACTATGGCTACACCTTC.

The gene calls are TRBV27 and TRBJ2-3; a possible D gene is TRBD2 (5 bases). This CDR3 has 15 residues. Trimming removed 7 bases from V and 1 base from J, with 15 bases in between. CDR1 is MNHEY, CDR2 SMNVEV, per germline (reference sequence). The CDR3 spells CASIIPSGGTDTQYF. The CDR3 DNA reads as TGTGCCAGCATTATTCCGAGCGGAGGCACAGATACGCAGTATTTT.

This chain connects TRBV5-1 to TRBJ2-1; D uncertain. V shed 0 bases and J shed 7 bases, with 8 bases lying between them. Germline CDR1 is SGHRS and CDR2 is YFSETQ. CDR3 length equals 13 residues. The CDR3 DNA sequence: TGCGCCAGCAGCTTGGCCAGAGGTAATGAGCAGTTCTTC. Its protein is CASSLARGNEQFF.

The chain is built from TRBV30 and TRBJ2-1, with 11 bases fitting TRBD2. The CDR3 contains 16 residues. Germline V gives CDR1 GTSNPN, CDR2 SVGIG (reference sequence). V lost 4 bases and J lost 10; bases outside the gene matches: 15. The CDR3 spells CAWTPRRTSGSGEQFF. In nucleotides, the CDR3 is TGTGCCTGGACCCCCCGGAGAACTAGCGGGAGTGGCGAGCAGTTCTTC.